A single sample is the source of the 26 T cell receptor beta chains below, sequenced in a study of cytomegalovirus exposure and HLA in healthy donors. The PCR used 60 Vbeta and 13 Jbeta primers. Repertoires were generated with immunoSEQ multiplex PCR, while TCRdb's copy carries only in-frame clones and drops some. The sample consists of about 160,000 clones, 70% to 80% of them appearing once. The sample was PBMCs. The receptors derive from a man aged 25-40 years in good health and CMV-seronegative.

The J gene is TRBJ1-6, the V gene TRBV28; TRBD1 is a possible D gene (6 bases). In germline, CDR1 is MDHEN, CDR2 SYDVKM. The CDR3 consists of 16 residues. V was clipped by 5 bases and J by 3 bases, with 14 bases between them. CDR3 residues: CASSQKQGHYNSPLHF. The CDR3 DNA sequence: TGTGCCAGCAGTCAGAAACAGGGCCACTATAATTCACCCCTCCACTTT.

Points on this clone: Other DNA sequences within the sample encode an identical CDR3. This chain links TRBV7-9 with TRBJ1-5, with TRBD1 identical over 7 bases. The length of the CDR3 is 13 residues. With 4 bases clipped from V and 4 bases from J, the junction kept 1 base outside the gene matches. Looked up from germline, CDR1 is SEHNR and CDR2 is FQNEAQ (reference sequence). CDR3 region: CASSSQGNQPQHF. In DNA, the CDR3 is TGTGCCAGCAGCTCACAGGGGAATCAGCCCCAGCATTTT. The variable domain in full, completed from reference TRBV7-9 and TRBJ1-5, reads DTGVSQNPRHKITKRGQNVTFRCDPISEHNRLYWYRQTLGQGPEFLTYFQNEAQLEKSRLLSDRFSAERPKGSFSTLEIQRTEQGDSAMYLCASSSQGNQPQHFGDGTRLSIL.

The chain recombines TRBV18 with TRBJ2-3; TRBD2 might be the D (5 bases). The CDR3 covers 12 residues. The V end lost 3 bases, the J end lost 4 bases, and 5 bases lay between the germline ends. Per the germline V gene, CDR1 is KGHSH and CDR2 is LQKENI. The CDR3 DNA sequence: TGTGCCAGCTCACCGGACTCAGATACGCAGTATTTT. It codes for CASSPDSDTQYF.

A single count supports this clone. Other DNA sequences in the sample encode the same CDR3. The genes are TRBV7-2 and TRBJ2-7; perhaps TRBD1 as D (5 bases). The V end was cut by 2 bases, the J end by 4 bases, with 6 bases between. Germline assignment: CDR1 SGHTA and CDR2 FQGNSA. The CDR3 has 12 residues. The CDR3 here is CASSLQGYEQYF. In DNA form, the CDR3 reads TGTGCCAGCAGCTTACAGGGATACGAGCAGTACTTC.

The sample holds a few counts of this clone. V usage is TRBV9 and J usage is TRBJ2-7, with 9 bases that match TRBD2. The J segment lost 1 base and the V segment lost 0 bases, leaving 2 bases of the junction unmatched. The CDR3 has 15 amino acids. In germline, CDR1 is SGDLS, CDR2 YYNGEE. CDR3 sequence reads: CASSVGLAGSYEQYF. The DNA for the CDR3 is TGTGCCAGCAGCGTAGGGCTAGCGGGGTCCTACGAGCAGTACTTC.

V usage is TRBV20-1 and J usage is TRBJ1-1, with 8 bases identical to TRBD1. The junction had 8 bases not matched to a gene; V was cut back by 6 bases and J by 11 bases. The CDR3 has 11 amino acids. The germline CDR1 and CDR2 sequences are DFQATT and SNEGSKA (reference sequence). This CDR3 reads CSATPDRVAFF. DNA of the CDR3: TGCAGTGCAACCCCGGACAGGGTGGCTTTCTTT.

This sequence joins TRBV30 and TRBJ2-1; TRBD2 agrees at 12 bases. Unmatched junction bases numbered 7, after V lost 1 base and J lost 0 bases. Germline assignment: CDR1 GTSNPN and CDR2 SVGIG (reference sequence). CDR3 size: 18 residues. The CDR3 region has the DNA TGTGCCTGGAGTGACGGGACTAGCGGGTGGAGCTCCTACAATGAGCAGTTCTTC. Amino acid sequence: CAWSDGTSGWSSYNEQFF.

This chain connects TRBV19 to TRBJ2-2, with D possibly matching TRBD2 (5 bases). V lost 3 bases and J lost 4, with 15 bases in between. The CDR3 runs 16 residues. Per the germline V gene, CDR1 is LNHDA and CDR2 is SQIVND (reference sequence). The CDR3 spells CASSIFGVRATGELFF. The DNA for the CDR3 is TGTGCCAGTAGTATTTTCGGGGTAAGGGCCACCGGGGAGCTGTTTTTT. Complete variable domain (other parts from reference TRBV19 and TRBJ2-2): DGGITQSPKYLFRKEGQNVTLSCEQNLNHDAMYWYRQDPGQGLRLIYYSQIVNDFQKGDIAEGYSVSREKKESFPLTVTSAQKNPTAFYLCASSIFGVRATGELFFGEGSRLTVL.

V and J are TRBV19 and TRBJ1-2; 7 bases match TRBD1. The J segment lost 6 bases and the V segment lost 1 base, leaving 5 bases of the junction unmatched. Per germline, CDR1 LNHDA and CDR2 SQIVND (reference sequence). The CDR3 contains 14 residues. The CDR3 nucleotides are TGTGCCAGTAGTATAGCGGGACAGTACGATGGCTACACCTTC. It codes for CASSIAGQYDGYTF.

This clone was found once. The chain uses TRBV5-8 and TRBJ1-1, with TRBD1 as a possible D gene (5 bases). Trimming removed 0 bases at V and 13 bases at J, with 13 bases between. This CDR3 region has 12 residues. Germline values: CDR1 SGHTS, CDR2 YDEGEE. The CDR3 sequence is CASSLAGIRSFF. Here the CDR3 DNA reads TGTGCCAGCAGCTTGGCAGGGATAAGAAGTTTCTTT.

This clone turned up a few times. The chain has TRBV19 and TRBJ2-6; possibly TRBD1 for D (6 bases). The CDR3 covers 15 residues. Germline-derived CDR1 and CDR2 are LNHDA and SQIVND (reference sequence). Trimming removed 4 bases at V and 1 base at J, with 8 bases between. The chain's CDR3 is CASSTTGSGANVLTF. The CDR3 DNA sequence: TGTGCCAGTAGTACAACAGGGTCTGGGGCCAACGTCCTGACTTTC.

The CDR3 is CAWDLGGLAYNEQFF. CDR3 nucleotide sequence: TGTGCCTGGGACCTGGGAGGGCTTGCATACAATGAGCAGTTCTTC. The chain recombines TRBV30 with TRBJ2-1; the match to TRBD2 covers 7 bases. With 5 bases clipped from V and 4 bases from J, the junction kept 11 bases outside the gene matches. The germline CDR1 and CDR2 sequences are GTSNPN and SVGIG (reference sequence). The CDR3 contains 15 residues.

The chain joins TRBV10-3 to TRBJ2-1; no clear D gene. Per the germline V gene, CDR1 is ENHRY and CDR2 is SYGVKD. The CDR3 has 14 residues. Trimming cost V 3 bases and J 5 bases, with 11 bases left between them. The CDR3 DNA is TGTGCCATCAGTGAATTGCGTCTCGACAATGAGCAGTTCTTC. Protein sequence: CAISELRLDNEQFF.

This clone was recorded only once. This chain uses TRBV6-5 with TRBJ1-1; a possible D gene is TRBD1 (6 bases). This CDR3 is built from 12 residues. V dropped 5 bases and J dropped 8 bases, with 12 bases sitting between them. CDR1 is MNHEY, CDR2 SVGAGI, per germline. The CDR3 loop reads CASSKGQSEAFF. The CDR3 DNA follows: TGTGCCAGCAGTAAAGGACAGTCGGAAGCTTTCTTT.

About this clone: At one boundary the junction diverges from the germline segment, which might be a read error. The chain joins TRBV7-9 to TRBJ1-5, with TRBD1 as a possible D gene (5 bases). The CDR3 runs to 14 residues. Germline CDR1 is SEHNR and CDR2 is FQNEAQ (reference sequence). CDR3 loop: CSSSLGRAPLSQHF. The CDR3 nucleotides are TGTTCCAGCAGCTTGGGCAGGGCCCCTTTGTCCCAGCATTTT.

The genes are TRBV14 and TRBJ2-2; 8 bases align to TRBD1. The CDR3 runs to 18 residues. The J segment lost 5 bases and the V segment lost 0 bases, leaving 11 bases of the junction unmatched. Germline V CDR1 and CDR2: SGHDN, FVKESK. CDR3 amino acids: CASSQEWRQGSKTGELFF. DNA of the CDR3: TGTGCCAGCAGCCAAGAATGGAGACAGGGGAGTAAAACCGGGGAGCTGTTTTTT.

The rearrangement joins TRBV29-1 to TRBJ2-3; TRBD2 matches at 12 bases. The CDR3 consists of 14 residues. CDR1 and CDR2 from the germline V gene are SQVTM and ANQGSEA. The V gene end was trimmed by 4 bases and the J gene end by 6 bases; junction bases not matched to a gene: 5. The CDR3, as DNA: TGCAGCGTTGTGGCTAGCGGGGGGGGTGATACGCAGTATTTT. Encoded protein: CSVVASGGGDTQYF.

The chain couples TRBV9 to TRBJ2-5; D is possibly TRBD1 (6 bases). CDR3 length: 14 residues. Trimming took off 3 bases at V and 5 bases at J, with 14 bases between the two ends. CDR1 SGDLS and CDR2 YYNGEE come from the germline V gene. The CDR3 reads CASSEGVGWETQYF. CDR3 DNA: TGTGCCAGCAGCGAGGGGGTAGGGTGGGAGACCCAGTACTTC.

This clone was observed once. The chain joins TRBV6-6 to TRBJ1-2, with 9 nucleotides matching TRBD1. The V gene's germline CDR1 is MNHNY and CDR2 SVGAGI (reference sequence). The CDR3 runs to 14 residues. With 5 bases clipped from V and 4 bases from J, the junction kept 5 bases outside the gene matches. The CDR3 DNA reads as TGTGCCAGCAGTGCACAGGGGGCGAGCTATGGCTACACCTTC. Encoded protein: CASSAQGASYGYTF.

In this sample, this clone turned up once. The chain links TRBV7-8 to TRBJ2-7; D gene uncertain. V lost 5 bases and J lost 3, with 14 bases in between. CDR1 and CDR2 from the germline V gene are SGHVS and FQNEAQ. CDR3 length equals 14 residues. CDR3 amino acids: CASSPTGLIYEQYF. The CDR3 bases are TGTGCCAGCAGCCCTACTGGGCTGATCTACGAGCAGTACTTC.

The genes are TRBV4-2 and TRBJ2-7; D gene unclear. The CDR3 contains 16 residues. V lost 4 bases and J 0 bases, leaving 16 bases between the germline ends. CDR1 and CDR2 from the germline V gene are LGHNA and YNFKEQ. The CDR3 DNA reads TGTGCCAGCAGCCCCGGTAAGTTCCGAAGCTCCTACGAGCAGTACTTC. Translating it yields CASSPGKFRSSYEQYF.

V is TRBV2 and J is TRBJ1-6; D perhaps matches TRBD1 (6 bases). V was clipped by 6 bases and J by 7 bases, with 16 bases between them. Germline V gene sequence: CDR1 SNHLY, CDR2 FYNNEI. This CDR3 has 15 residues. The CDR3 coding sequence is TGTGCCAGCAGCACAAACAGGGTGAGCAATTCACCCCTCCACTTT. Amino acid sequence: CASSTNRVSNSPLHF.

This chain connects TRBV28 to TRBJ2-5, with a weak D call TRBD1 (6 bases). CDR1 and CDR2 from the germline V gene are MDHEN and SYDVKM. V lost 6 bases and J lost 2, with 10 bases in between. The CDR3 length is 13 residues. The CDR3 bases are TGTGCCAGCAGACAACAGGGACAAGAGACCCAGTACTTC. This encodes CASRQQGQETQYF.

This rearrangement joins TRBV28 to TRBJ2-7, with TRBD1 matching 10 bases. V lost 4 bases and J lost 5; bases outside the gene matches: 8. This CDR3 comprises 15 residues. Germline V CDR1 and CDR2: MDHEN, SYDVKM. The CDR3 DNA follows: TGTGCCAGCAGTTCAGCGGGGACAGGGGACCACGAGCAGTACTTC. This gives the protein CASSSAGTGDHEQYF. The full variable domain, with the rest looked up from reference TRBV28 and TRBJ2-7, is DVKVTQSSRYLVKRTGEKVFLECVQDMDHENMFWYRQDPGLGLRLIYFSYDVKMKEKGDIPEGYSVSREKKERFSLILESASTNQTSMYLCASSSAGTGDHEQYFGPGTRLTVT.

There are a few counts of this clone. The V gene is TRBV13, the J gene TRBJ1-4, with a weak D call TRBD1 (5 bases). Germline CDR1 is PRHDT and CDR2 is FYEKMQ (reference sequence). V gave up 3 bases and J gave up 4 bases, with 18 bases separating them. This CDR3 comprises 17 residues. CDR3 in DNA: TGTGCCAGCAGCTTTCTGTCAGGGCCGATTCTTAATGAAAAACTGTTTTTT. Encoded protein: CASSFLSGPILNEKLFF.

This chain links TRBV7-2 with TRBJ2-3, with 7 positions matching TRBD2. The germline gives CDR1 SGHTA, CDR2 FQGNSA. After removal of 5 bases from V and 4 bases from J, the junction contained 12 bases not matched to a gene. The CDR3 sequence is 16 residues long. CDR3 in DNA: TGTGCCAGCAGCCGTAAAGTGGGAGGGCACTCAGATACGCAGTATTTT. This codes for CASSRKVGGHSDTQYF.